This passage covers 5 T cell receptor beta chains from one sample sequenced in a study of siplizumab effects on memory and regulatory T cells. The method was immunoSEQ multiplex PCR; TCRdb's version includes in-frame clones alone and lacks a portion of them. The sample contains under 70,000 clones, less than 80% of which appear only once. Sequenced material: memory CD4+ T cells sorted from blood. These receptors were obtained from a human donor in good health.

J is TRBJ1-1 and V is TRBV5-1, with 11 bases that match TRBD1. This CDR3 region has 16 residues. Trimming removed 5 bases from V and 5 bases from J; junction bases left unmatched: 11. Germline V gene sequence: CDR1 SGHRS, CDR2 YFSETQ. CDR3 region: CASSYRTGGVMTEAFF. The DNA for the CDR3 is TGCGCCAGCAGTTATCGGACAGGGGGCGTTATGACTGAAGCTTTCTTT.

The V call is TRBV7-6, the J call TRBJ2-7; D possibly corresponds to TRBD1 (6 bases). V dropped 1 base and J dropped 4 bases, with 20 bases sitting between them. The CDR3 spans 17 residues. CDR1 SGHVS and CDR2 FNYEAQ come from the germline V gene. The CDR3 DNA reads as TGTGCCAGCAGCTTAGGCCCATCGACCCAGGGGATGTACGAGCAGTACTTC. As protein: CASSLGPSTQGMYEQYF.

V gene TRBV2 combines with J gene TRBJ2-7, with 8 bases fitting TRBD2. V lost 4 bases, J lost 6 bases, and 5 bases stayed unmatched. Looked up from germline, CDR1 is SNHLY and CDR2 is FYNNEI. This CDR3 has 13 amino acids. The CDR3 DNA follows: TGTGCCAGCAGTGTAGCGGGGCTGAGCGAGCAGTACTTC. Translated, it gives CASSVAGLSEQYF. The full variable domain, in which reference TRBV2 and TRBJ2-7 provide the parts outside the CDR3, is EPEVTQTPSHQVTQMGQEVILRCVPISNHLYFYWYRQILGQKVEFLVSFYNNEISEKSEIFDDQFSVERPDGSNFTLKIRSTKLEDSAMYFCASSVAGLSEQYFGPGTRLTVT.

The gene calls are TRBV6-1 and TRBJ1-5, with D possibly TRBD1 on 5 matching bases. Germline V lookup: CDR1 MNHNS, CDR2 SASEGT. The V and J ends lost 7 bases and 1 base respectively, with 11 bases between them. The CDR3 loop spans 14 amino acids. The CDR3: CASMGRGSNQPQHF. CDR3 nucleotide sequence: TGTGCCAGCATGGGACGGGGGAGCAATCAGCCCCAGCATTTT.

The chain has TRBV28 and TRBJ1-2; D is possibly TRBD1 (6 bases). V gave up 3 bases and J gave up 7 bases, with 9 bases separating them. Per germline, CDR1 MDHEN and CDR2 SYDVKM. The CDR3 contains 12 residues. CDR3 sequence (DNA): TGTGCCAGCAGTTTGGGGACATCTGGCTACACCTTC. It encodes CASSLGTSGYTF.